The source of this T cell receptor beta chain is a study of blood T cell repertoires in COVID-19. Only in-frame clones appear in the TCRdb table, and some are missing; sequencing was by immunoSEQ multiplex PCR. The sample consists of 150,000 to 200,000 clones, approximately 92% of them appearing once. After removal of 3 bases from V and 6 bases from J, the junction contained 8 bases not matched to a gene. The CDR3 covers 15 residues. The V gene's germline CDR1 is SGDLS and CDR2 YYNGEE. The chain couples TRBV9 to TRBJ2-7; 11 positions agree with TRBD1. The clonotype originates from a man aged 30 to 45 with COVID-19, enrolled during active disease. Sequenced sample: peripheral blood. The CDR3 loop is CASSARTGGSFEQYF. Written as DNA, the CDR3 is TGTGCCAGCAGCGCCCGGACAGGGGGCAGTTTCGAGCAGTACTTC.